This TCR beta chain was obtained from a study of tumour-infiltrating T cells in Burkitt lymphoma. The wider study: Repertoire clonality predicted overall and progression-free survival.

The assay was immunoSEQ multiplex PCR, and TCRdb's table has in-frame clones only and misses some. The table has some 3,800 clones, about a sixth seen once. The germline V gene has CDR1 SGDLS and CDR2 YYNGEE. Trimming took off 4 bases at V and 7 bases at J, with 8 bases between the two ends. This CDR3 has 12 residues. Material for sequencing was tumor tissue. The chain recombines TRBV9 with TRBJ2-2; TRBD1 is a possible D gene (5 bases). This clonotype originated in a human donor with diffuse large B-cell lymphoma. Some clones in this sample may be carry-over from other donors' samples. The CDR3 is CASSPGYGELFF. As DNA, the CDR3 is TGTGCCAGCAGCCCAGGGTACGGGGAGCTGTTTTTT.